The 20 T cell receptor beta chains presented below share a single source sample, sequenced in a study of blood T cells in healthy people across ages. A J-beta primer mix and a sample-barcoded 5' primer were used in a second PCR of roughly 6 to 11 cycles. Using its own MiXCR run on the 5' RACE reads, TCRdb lists one record per CDR3 protein. This table holds 850,000 to 1,000,000 distinct CDR3 sequences, roughly half found once. The specimen was blood. The receptors shown here come from a woman in her fifties or sixties in good health.

This clonotype was detected once. Germline and junction disagree at one end, which may indicate a read error. The chain combines TRBV10-2 with TRBJ2-3, with D possibly called TRBD1 or TRBD2 (5 bases each). The CDR3 has 15 amino acids. From germline, CDR1 is WSHSY and CDR2 SAAADI. CDR3: CAGSESRGPTDTQYF. In DNA, the CDR3 is TGCGCCGGCAGTGAGTCGAGGGGTCCAACAGATACGCAGTATTTT.

The chain links TRBV18 to TRBJ2-5, with D perhaps matching TRBD1 or TRBD2 (5 bases each). From germline, CDR1 is KGHSH and CDR2 LQKENI. CDR3 size: 15 residues. V lost 6 bases to trimming and J lost 4 bases, with 18 bases between them. The CDR3 is CASSPSRGARETQYF. The CDR3 bases are TGTGCCAGCTCCCCTTCGAGAGGGGCGAGAGAGACCCAGTACTTC.

This chain connects TRBV12-3 or TRBV12-4 to TRBJ2-7; the match to TRBD1 covers 8 bases. The V gene end was trimmed by 2 bases and the J gene end by 5 bases; junction bases not matched to a gene: 5. The CDR3 consists of 14 residues. The CDR3 protein is CASSLSGGDDEQYF. The CDR3 nucleotides are TGTGCCAGCAGTTTATCAGGGGGCGACGACGAGCAGTACTTC.

The chain joins TRBV7-9 to TRBJ2-2; D ambiguous. The CDR3 has 15 residues. Germline V gene data show CDR1 as SEHNR and CDR2 as FQNEAQ (reference sequence). The V end lost 5 bases, the J end lost 1 base, and 11 bases lay between the germline ends. CDR3 protein: CASSLGPLNTGELFF. CDR3 nucleotides: TGTGCCAGCAGCCTGGGCCCTTTGAACACCGGGGAGCTGTTTTTT.

The CDR3 is CASSQGGVWAKNIQYF. In nucleotides, the CDR3 is TGCGCCAGCAGCCAAGGAGGGGTTTGGGCCAAAAACATTCAGTACTTC. The chain has TRBV4-1 and TRBJ2-4; either TRBD1 or TRBD2 may supply D (5 bases each). Trimming left V 1 base short and J 1 base short, with 11 bases between. This CDR3 region has 16 residues. Germline values: CDR1 MGHRA, CDR2 YSYEKL.

This clonotype was observed once. DNA for the CDR3: TGCAGTGCTGGGAACGACAGGAAGCAAGAGACCCAGTACTTC. It translates to CSAGNDRKQETQYF. The chain links TRBV20-1 to TRBJ2-5; D might be TRBD1 (6 bases). Trimming removed 5 bases from V and 2 bases from J, with 15 bases in between. Germline V gene lookup returns CDR1 DFQATT and CDR2 SNEGSKA (reference sequence). The CDR3 totals 14 residues.

The chain uses TRBV18 and TRBJ2-7; D remains unclear. Germline loops: CDR1 KGHSH, CDR2 LQKENI. V gave up 2 bases and J gave up 2 bases, with 13 bases separating them. CDR3 length equals 15 residues. For the CDR3, the DNA is TGTGCCAGCTCACCAATTAGAGCTGGAACCTACGAGCAGTACTTC. It encodes CASSPIRAGTYEQYF. Full variable domain (missing parts from reference TRBV18 and TRBJ2-7): NAGVMQNPRHLVRRRGQEARLRCSPMKGHSHVYWYRQLPEEGLKFMVYLQKENIIDESGMPKERFSAEFPKEGPSILRIQQVVRGDSAAYFCASSPIRAGTYEQYFGPGTRLTVT.

This clonotype was picked up many times. CDR3 loop: CASSLGDVVTSYEQYF. The CDR3, as DNA: TGTGCCAGCAGCTTAGGGGACGTAGTTACCTCCTACGAGCAGTACTTC. The chain links TRBV7-9 to TRBJ2-7; D possibly uses TRBD1 or TRBD2 (5 bases each). The CDR3 has 16 amino acids. Trimming pared 1 base from V and 0 bases from J, leaving 13 bases between. Germline V gene lookup returns CDR1 SEHNR and CDR2 FQNEAQ (reference sequence).

The rearrangement links TRBV12-3 or TRBV12-4 to TRBJ2-3; 7 bases are a match to TRBD2. The CDR3 covers 14 residues. V lost 6 bases and J lost 8; bases outside the gene matches: 11. The CDR3 nucleotides are TGTGCCAGCAGCACGGGAGGAGGGTTGGGTACGCAGTATTTT. Amino acids: CASSTGGGLGTQYF.

CDR3 coding DNA: TGTGCCAGCAGCAGTAACAAGGGATCCCATACCTACGAGCAGTACTTC. Encoded protein: CASSSNKGSHTYEQYF. The chain combines TRBV21-1 with TRBJ2-7. TRBV21-1 is shown as a pseudogene. The CDR3 covers 16 residues.

The genes are TRBV16 and TRBJ2-4; perhaps TRBD1 as D (5 bases). The germline V gene has CDR1 KGHSY and CDR2 FQNENV. The CDR3 has 14 residues. Trimming took 4 bases from V and 6 from J, leaving 13 bases between them. For the CDR3, the DNA is TGTGCCAGCAGCCGGTGGGGCGTCGGAAACATTCAGTACTTC. Its protein is CASSRWGVGNIQYF.

The rearrangement uses TRBV6-5 and TRBJ1-1; 8 positions agree with TRBD1. The germline CDR1 and CDR2 sequences are MNHEY and SVGAGI. Germline trimming cut 4 bases from V and 0 bases from J; bases unmatched to any gene: 7. The CDR3 is made up of 16 amino acids. The CDR3 sequence: CASSFAGTGMNTEAFF. CDR3 DNA: TGTGCCAGCAGTTTCGCCGGGACAGGCATGAACACTGAAGCTTTCTTT.

This clonotype was seen only a few times. This chain connects TRBV6-6 to TRBJ1-2; 8 bases map to TRBD1. The germline V gene encodes CDR1 MNHNY and CDR2 SVGAGI (reference sequence). V was clipped by 6 bases and J by 6 bases; unmatched bases: 6. The CDR3 runs 13 residues. The DNA of the CDR3 is TGTGCCAGCAGAGAGGACAGGGTGGATGGCTACACCTTC. Translating gives CASREDRVDGYTF.

The J gene is TRBJ2-2, the V gene TRBV12-3 or TRBV12-4, with D possibly being TRBD1 (6 bases). CDR3 length equals 16 residues. The V end was cut by 3 bases, the J end by 2 bases, with 13 bases between. CDR3 residues: CASSFRTDPNTGELFF. For the CDR3, the DNA is TGTGCCAGCAGTTTTCGGACAGACCCTAACACCGGGGAGCTGTTTTTT.

A few counts support this clonotype. This sequence joins TRBV28 and TRBJ2-5; possibly TRBD1 or TRBD2 for D (5 bases each). V was trimmed by 7 bases and J by 3 bases, leaving 15 bases between them. Germline assignment: CDR1 MDHEN and CDR2 SYDVKM. The CDR3 extends over 14 amino acids. DNA of the CDR3: TGTGCCAGCAAACCGGGACCACGCGAAGAGACCCAGTACTTC. Protein sequence: CASKPGPREETQYF.

This clonotype has only a few counts. The CDR3 bases are TGTGCCAGCAGGCGACTAGCGGGAAAAGTTGGGGAGACCCAGTACTTC. This encodes CASRRLAGKVGETQYF. The chain joins TRBV28 to TRBJ2-5, with TRBD2 identical over 11 bases. CDR3 length: 16 amino acids. The ends lost 6 bases at V and 5 bases at J; junction bases unmatched: 11. Germline lookup yields CDR1 MDHEN and CDR2 SYDVKM.

The chain employs TRBV6-1 and TRBJ1-2, with a possible D match to TRBD1 (6 bases). Germline lookup yields CDR1 MNHNS and CDR2 SASEGT. This CDR3 is built from 12 residues. Trimming removed 8 bases at V and 4 bases at J, with 11 bases between. The CDR3 DNA reads as TGTGCCAGCCTAAACAGGGTCTATGGCTACACCTTC. Translation gives CASLNRVYGYTF.

The chain uses TRBV5-1 and TRBJ2-5; TRBD2 matches 13 bases. The CDR3 contains 17 residues. Germline assignment: CDR1 SGHRS and CDR2 YFSETQ. V lost 0 bases, J lost 5 bases, and 7 bases stayed unmatched. CDR3 loop: CASSLARTSGSDETQYF. In DNA, the CDR3 is TGCGCCAGCAGCTTGGCCCGGACTAGCGGGAGCGATGAGACCCAGTACTTC. The full variable domain, in which reference TRBV5-1 and TRBJ2-5 provide the parts outside the CDR3, is KAGVTQTPRYLIKTRGQQVTLSCSPISGHRSVSWYQQTPGQGLQFLFEYFSETQRNKGNFPGRFSGRQFSNSRSEMNVSTLELGDSALYLCASSLARTSGSDETQYFGPGTRLLVL.

J is TRBJ2-7 and V is TRBV6-5; maybe TRBD2 (6 bases). The germline V gene has CDR1 MNHEY and CDR2 SVGAGI. V was clipped by 5 bases and J by 2 bases, with 13 bases between them. This CDR3 spans 14 amino acids. CDR3 nucleotides: TGTGCCAGCAGTCGAAGACTAGGGACCTACGAGCAGTACTTC. Translated: CASSRRLGTYEQYF.

This rearrangement joins TRBV28 to TRBJ2-5, with 10 bases fitting TRBD1. This CDR3 contains 16 residues. V trimming: 6 bases; J trimming: 2 bases; junction bases outside the gene matches: 9. CDR1 MDHEN and CDR2 SYDVKM come from the germline V gene. As DNA, the CDR3 is TGTGCCAGCAGCCCATGGACAGGGGGAGAACAAGAGACCCAGTACTTC. Translation: CASSPWTGGEQETQYF.